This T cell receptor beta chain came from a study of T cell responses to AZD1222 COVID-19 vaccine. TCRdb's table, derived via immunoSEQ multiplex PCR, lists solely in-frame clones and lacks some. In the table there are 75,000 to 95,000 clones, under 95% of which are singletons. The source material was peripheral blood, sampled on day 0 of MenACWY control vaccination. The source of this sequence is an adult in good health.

The CDR3 DNA is TGTGCCAGCGGGGGGAACACCATATATTTT. Amino acid sequence: CASGGNTIYF. The rearrangement uses TRBV5-5 and TRBJ1-3; tentatively, D is TRBD1 (5 bases). The V end was cut by 7 bases, the J end by 7 bases, with 6 bases between. The CDR3 runs to 10 residues. Germline CDR1 and CDR2: SGHKS and YYEKEE (reference sequence). Based on the CDR3 plus reference TRBV5-5 and TRBJ1-3, the full variable domain is DAGVTQSPTHLIKTRGQQVTLRCSPISGHKSVSWYQQVLGQGPQFIFQYYEKEERGRGNFPDRFSARQFPNYSSELNVNALLLGDSALYLCASGGNTIYFGEGSWLTVV.